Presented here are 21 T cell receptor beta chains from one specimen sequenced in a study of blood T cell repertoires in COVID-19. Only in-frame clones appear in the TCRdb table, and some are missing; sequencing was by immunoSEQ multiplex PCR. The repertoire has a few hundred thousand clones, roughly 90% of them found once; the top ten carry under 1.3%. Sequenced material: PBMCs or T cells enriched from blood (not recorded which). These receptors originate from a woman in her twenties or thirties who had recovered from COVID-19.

The CDR3 spells CASSDARMGDSPLHF. For the CDR3, the DNA is TGTGCCAGCAGTGACGCCAGGATGGGAGATTCACCCCTCCACTTT. This chain links TRBV28 with TRBJ1-6; D unresolved. From germline, CDR1 is MDHEN and CDR2 SYDVKM. With 5 bases removed from V and 8 bases from J, the gap between germline ends came to 16 bases. This CDR3 spans 15 amino acids.

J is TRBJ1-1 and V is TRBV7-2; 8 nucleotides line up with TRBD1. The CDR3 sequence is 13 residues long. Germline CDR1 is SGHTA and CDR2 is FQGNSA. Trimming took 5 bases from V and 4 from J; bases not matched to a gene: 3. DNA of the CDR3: TGTGCCAGCAGCGGGACAGGTTTCACTGAAGCTTTCTTT. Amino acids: CASSGTGFTEAFF. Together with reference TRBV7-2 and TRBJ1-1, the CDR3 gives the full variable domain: GAGVSQSPSNKVTEKGKDVELRCDPISGHTALYWYRQSLGQGLEFLIYFQGNSAPDKSGLPSDRFSAERTGGSVSTLTIQRTQQEDSAVYLCASSGTGFTEAFFGQGTRLTVV.

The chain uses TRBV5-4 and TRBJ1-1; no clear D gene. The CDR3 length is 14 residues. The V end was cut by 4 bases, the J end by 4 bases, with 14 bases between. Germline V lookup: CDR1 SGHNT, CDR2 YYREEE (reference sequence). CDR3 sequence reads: CASSPTTRGTEAFF. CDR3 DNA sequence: TGTGCCAGCAGCCCAACAACCCGGGGCACTGAAGCTTTCTTT.

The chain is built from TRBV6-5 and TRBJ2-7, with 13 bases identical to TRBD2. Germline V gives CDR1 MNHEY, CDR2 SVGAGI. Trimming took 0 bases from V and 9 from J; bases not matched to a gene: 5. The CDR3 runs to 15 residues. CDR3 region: CASSYSGLAGDGQYF. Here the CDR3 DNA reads TGTGCCAGCAGTTACTCTGGACTAGCGGGGGACGGGCAGTACTTC.

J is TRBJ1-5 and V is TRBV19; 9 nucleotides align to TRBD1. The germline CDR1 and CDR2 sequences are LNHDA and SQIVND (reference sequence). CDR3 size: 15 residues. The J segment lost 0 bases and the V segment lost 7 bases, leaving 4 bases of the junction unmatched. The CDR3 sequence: CASTGQGISNQPQHF. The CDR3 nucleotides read TGTGCCAGTACGGGACAGGGCATTAGCAATCAGCCCCAGCATTTT.

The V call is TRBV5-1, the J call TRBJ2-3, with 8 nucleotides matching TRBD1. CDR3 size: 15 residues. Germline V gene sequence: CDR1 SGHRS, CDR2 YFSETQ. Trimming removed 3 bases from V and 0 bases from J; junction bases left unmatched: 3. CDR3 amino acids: CASSSDRGSTDTQYF. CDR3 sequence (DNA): TGCGCCAGCAGCTCCGACAGGGGTAGCACAGATACGCAGTATTTT.

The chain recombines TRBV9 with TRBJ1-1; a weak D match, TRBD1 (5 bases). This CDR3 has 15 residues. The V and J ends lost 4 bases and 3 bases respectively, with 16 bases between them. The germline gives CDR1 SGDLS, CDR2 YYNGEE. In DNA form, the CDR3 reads TGTGCCAGCAGCATCGACCCCTCGGGGGACACTGAAGCTTTCTTT. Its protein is CASSIDPSGDTEAFF.

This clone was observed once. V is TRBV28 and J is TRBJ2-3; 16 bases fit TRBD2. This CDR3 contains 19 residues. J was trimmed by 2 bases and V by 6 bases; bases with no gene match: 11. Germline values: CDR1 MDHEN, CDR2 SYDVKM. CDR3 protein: CASRSSGLAGGRATDTQYF. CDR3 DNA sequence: TGTGCCAGCAGATCGTCGGGACTAGCGGGGGGGCGAGCCACAGATACGCAGTATTTT.

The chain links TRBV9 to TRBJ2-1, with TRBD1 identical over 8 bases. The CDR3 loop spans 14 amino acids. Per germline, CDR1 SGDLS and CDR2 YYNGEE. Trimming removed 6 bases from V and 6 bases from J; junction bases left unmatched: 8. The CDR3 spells CASNSRGRPNEQFF. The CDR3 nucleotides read TGTGCCAGCAACTCCAGGGGGCGCCCCAATGAGCAGTTCTTC. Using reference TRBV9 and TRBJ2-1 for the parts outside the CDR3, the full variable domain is DSGVTQTPKHLITATGQRVTLRCSPRSGDLSVYWYQQSLDQGLQFLIQYYNGEERAKGNILERFSAQQFPDLHSELNLSSLELGDSALYFCASNSRGRPNEQFFGPGTRLTVL.

The CDR3 here is CASGALTGNEQYF. The DNA for the CDR3 is TGTGCCAGTGGGGCTCTGACAGGGAACGAGCAGTACTTC. The V gene is TRBV19, the J gene TRBJ2-7; 7 nucleotides align to TRBD1. Losses at the gene ends were 8 bases for V and 5 bases for J; bases not matched to a gene: 9. This CDR3 is built from 13 residues. The germline gives CDR1 LNHDA, CDR2 SQIVND (reference sequence).

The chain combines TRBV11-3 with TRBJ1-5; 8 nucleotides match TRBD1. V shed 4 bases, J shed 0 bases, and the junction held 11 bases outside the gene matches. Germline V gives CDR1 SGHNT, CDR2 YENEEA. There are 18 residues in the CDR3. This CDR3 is CASSSHFRDRSSNQPQHF. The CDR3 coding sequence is TGTGCCAGCAGCTCTCACTTCCGGGACAGGTCTAGCAATCAGCCCCAGCATTTT.

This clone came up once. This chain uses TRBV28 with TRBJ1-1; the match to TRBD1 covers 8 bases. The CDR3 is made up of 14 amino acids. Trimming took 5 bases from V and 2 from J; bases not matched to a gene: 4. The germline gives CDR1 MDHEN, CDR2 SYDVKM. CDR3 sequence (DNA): TGTGCCAGCAGTCTGGACAGGGCAAACACTGAAGCTTTCTTT. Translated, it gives CASSLDRANTEAFF. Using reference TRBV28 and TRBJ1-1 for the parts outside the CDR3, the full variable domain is DVKVTQSSRYLVKRTGEKVFLECVQDMDHENMFWYRQDPGLGLRLIYFSYDVKMKEKGDIPEGYSVSREKKERFSLILESASTNQTSMYLCASSLDRANTEAFFGQGTRLTVV.

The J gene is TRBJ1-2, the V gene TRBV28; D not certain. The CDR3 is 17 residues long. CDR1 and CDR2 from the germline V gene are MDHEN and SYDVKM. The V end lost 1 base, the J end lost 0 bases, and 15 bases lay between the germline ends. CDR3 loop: CASSLYAGITSNYGYTF. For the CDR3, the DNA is TGTGCCAGCAGTTTATACGCGGGTATAACCTCTAACTATGGCTACACCTTC.

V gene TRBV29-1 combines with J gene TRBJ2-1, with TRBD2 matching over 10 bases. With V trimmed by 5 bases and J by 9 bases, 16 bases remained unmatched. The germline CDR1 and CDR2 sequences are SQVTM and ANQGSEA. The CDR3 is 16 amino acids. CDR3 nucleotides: TGCAGCGTTCCCCGACTAGCGGGCGATCCCTACCGTGAGCAGTTCTTC. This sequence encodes CSVPRLAGDPYREQFF.

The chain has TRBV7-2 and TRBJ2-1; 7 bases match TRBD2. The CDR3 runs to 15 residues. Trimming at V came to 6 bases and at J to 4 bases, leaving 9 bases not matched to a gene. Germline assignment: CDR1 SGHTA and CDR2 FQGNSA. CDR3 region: CASRPMGTTYNEQFF. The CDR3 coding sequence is TGTGCCAGCAGGCCAATGGGGACTACATACAATGAGCAGTTCTTC.

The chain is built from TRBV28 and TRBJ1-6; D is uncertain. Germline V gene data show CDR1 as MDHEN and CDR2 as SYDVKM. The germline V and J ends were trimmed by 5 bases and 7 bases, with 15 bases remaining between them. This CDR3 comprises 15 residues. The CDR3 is CASSPREQSNSPLHF. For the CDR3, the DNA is TGTGCCAGCAGTCCCCGGGAGCAAAGCAATTCACCCCTCCACTTT.

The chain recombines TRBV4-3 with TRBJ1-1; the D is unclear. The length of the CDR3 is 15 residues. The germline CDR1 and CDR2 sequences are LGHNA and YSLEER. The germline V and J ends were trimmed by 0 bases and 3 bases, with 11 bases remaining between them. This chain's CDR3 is CASSQDWEGDTEAFF. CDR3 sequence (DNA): TGCGCCAGCAGCCAAGATTGGGAGGGAGACACTGAAGCTTTCTTT.

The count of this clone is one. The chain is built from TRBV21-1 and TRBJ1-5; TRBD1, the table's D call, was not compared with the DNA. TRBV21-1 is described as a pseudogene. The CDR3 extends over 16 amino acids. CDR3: CASSNSQQGADQPQHF. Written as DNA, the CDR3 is TGTGCCAGCAGCAATAGTCAACAGGGGGCGGATCAGCCCCAGCATTTT.

CDR3 coding DNA: TGTGCCAGCAGCCGCCTCGGCCCGGGGAGTGAAGCTTTCTTT. Translated: CASSRLGPGSEAFF. This rearrangement joins TRBV14 to TRBJ1-1; D unclear. The CDR3 is made up of 14 amino acids. Trimming cost V 4 bases and J 7 bases, with 16 bases left between them. Per the germline V gene, CDR1 is SGHDN and CDR2 is FVKESK.

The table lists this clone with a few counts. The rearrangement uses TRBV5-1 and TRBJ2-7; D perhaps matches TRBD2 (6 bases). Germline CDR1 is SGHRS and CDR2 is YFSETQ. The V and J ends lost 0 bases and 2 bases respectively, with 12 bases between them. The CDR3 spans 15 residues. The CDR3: CASSLVAGSPYEQYF. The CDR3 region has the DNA TGCGCCAGCAGCTTGGTTGCGGGGAGCCCCTACGAGCAGTACTTC. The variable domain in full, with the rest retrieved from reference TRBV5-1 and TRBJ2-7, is KAGVTQTPRYLIKTRGQQVTLSCSPISGHRSVSWYQQTPGQGLQFLFEYFSETQRNKGNFPGRFSGRQFSNSRSEMNVSTLELGDSALYLCASSLVAGSPYEQYFGPGTRLTVT.

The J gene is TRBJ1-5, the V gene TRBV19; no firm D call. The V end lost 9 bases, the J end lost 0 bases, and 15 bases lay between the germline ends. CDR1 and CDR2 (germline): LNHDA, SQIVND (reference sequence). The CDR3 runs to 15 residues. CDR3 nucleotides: TGTGCCAGCAGGACTACCGAAAATAGCAATCAGCCCCAGCATTTT. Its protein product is CASRTTENSNQPQHF.